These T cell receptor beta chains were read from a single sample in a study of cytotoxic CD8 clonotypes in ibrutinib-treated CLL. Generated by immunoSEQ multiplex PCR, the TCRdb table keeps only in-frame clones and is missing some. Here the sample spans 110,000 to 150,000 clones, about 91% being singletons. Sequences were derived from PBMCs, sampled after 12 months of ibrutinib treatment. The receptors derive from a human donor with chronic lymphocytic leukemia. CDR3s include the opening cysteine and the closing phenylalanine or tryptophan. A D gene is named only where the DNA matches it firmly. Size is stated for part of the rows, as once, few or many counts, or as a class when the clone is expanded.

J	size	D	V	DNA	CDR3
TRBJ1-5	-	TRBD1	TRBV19	TGTGCCAGTAGTACAGGGGGCGGCCGCAATCAGCCCCAGCATTTT	CASSTGGGRNQPQHF
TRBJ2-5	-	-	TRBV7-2	TGTGCCAGCAGCCCCCACGGGAGAGAAGAAGAGACCCAGTACTTC	CASSPHGREEETQYF
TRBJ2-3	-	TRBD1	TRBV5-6	TGTGCCAGCAGCTTGCGGACAGGGCCCACAGATACGCAGTATTTT	CASSLRTGPTDTQYF
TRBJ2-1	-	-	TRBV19	TGTGCCAGTAGTATAGACGCGCTTGGCTCCTACAATGAGCAGTTCTTC	CASSIDALGSYNEQFF
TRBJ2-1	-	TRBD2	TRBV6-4	TGTGCCAGCAGTCGACTAGCGGGAGCCTCCCTGAGGGGCAATGAGCAGTTCTTC	CASSRLAGASLRGNEQFF
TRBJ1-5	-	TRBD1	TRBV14	TGTGCCAGCAGCGAAAGGACAGGACCCCCCTTAATCAATGGTCAGCCCCAGCATTTT	CASSERTGPPLINGQPQHF
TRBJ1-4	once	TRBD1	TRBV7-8	TGTGCCAGCAGCTCCAGGGGGGGCGGTGAAAAACTGTTTTTT	CASSSRGGGEKLFF
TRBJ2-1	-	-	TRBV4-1	TGCGCCAGCAGCCAAGAGTCGGGACCCGACTCCTACAATGAGCAGTTCTTC	CASSQESGPDSYNEQFF
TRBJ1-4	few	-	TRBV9	TGTGCCAGCAGCGTTGGCAGTAATAATGAAAAACTGTTTTTT	CASSVGSNNEKLFF
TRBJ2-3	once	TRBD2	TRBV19	TGTGCCAGTAGTTTAGCGGGAGGTCTCACAGATACGCAGTATTTT	CASSLAGGLTDTQYF
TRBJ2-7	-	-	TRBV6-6	TGTGCCAGCAGTTACGGAGCTCTATCCTACGAGCAGTACTTC	CASSYGALSYEQYF
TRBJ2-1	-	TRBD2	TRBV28	TGTGCCAGCAGCCAACCAGGAGCGGGACATGAGCAGTTCTTC	CASSQPGAGHEQFF
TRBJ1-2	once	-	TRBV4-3	TGCGCCAGCAGCCAAGATAGCACAGGGAACTATGGCTACACCTTC	CASSQDSTGNYGYTF
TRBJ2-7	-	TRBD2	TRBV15	TGTGCCACCAGCCGCTCTTTGACGGCGGGAGGGCGCGAGCAGTACTTC	CATSRSLTAGGREQYF
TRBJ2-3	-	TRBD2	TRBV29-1	TGCAGCGTTGAAGTCGGGGCGGGAGACACGCAGTATTTT	CSVEVGAGDTQYF
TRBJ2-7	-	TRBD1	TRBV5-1	TGCGCCAGCAGCTTCCGGGACAGGGACTACGAGCAGTACTTC	CASSFRDRDYEQYF
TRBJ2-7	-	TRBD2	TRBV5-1	TGCGCCAGCAGCTTGCTTGGGACTAATACCTACGAGCAGTACTTC	CASSLLGTNTYEQYF
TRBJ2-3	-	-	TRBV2	TGTGCCAGCAGTGAAAAGCTAGTTAGCACAGATACGCAGTATTTT	CASSEKLVSTDTQYF
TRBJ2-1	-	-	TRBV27	TGTGCCAGCAGTTTTCGTGACTCCGATGAGCAGTTCTTC	CASSFRDSDEQFF
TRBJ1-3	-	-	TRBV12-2	TGTGCAAGTCGCTTAAGAGTGCCTGGTGTTGGAAACACCATATATTTT	CASRLRVPGVGNTIYF
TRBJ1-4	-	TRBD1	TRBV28	TGTGCCAGCAGTTTGACAGGGGTGAATGAAAAACTGTTTTTT	CASSLTGVNEKLFF
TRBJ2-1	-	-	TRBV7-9	TGTGCCAGCAGACAGCGGAGCTCCTACAATGAGCAGTTCTTC	CASRQRSSYNEQFF
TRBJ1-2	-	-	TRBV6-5	TGTGCCAGCAGTAGACAGGACAAGAACGAAGGGGGCTACACCTTC	CASSRQDKNEGGYTF
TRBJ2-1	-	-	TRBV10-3	TGTGCCATCAGTTCGGACAGAATCTCCTACAATGAGCAGTTCTTC	CAISSDRISYNEQFF
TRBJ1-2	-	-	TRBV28	TGTGCCAGCAGTTTGTTGGGACCGTATGGCTACACCTTC	CASSLLGPYGYTF
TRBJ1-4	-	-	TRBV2	TGTGCCAGCAGTGTAGTGGCAGGGGAAAATAATGAAAAACTGTTTTTT	CASSVVAGENNEKLFF